This T cell receptor (beta chain) was sequenced for a study of T cell responses to AZD1222 COVID-19 vaccine. In germline, CDR1 is ENHRY, CDR2 SYGVKD. The CDR3 covers 14 residues. V was shortened by 7 bases and J by 6 bases, with 15 bases between the two germline ends. The table came from immunoSEQ multiplex PCR; TCRdb's copy has only in-frame clones and leaves some out. Altogether around 99,000 clones are present, roughly 92% being singletons, with the ten largest covering 9.5% to 15%. V and J are TRBV10-3 and TRBJ2-2; D may be TRBD1 (7 bases). The source is an adult in good health. The starting material was peripheral blood, obtained on day 0 of AZD1222 vaccination. CDR3 amino acids: CAITPTGEAGELFF. The CDR3 DNA reads as TGTGCCATCACCCCTACAGGGGAGGCCGGGGAGCTGTTTTTT.